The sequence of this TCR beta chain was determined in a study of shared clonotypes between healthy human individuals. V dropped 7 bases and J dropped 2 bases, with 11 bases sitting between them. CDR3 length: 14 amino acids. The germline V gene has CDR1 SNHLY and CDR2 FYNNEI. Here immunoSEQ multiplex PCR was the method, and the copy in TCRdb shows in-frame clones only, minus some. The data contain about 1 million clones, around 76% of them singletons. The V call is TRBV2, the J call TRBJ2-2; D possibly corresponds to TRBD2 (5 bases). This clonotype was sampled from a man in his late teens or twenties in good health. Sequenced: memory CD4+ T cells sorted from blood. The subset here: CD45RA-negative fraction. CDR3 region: CASNSGPNTGELFF. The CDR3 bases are TGTGCCAGCAACAGCGGTCCTAACACCGGGGAGCTGTTTTTT.